This TCR beta chain derives from a study of regulatory T cells in long-lasting Graves disease. Time point meaning: newly diagnosed GD, antithyroid drugs for less than 3 months. The TCR library was prepared using RNA isolated from PBMCs. Diagnoses of Graves' disease were made by American Thyroid Association guidelines. The source of the patients was an endocrinology department in Xi'an, China. Study conclusions and caveats: Fewer public clonotypes were shared by new patients (roughly 910) than by persistent patients (around 2,900).

This clonotype has a count of ten or more. Antigen unknown. Assembly of TCR beta libraries relied on iRepertoire HTBI primers together with Arm-PCR of CDR3 regions. TCRdb re-analysed the multiplex PCR reads in MiXCR, keeping a single row per CDR3 protein. The sample records over 300,000 distinct CDR3 sequences, around 16% being singletons. The CDR3 sequence is 14 residues long. The V and J ends lost 1 base and 8 bases respectively, with 12 bases between them. The clonotype originates from a female donor with Graves disease. The chain recombines TRBV12-3 or TRBV12-4 with TRBJ2-1, with a weak D call TRBD1 (6 bases). Here the sequenced sample was peripheral blood mononuclear cells (PBMCs), taken at new diagnosis, from a patient treated with antithyroid drugs. CDR3 DNA: TGTGCCAGCAGTTTAGTTCCAGGGGTCGATGAGCAGTTCTTC. It specifies CASSLVPGVDEQFF.